This T cell receptor beta chain was found in a study of shared clonotypes between healthy human individuals. Study information: Donor composition was a couple of women and a few men, aged 18 to 49.

Profiling relied on immunoSEQ multiplex PCR, and the TCRdb table lists in-frame clones only, not all of them. The sample yields about 1.4 million clones, more than 95% seen once. V lost 4 bases, J lost 5 bases, and 13 bases lay in between. The germline V gene has CDR1 SGHRS and CDR2 YFSETQ. The CDR3 loop spans 13 amino acids. Source material: naive CD4+ T cells sorted from blood. Subset indicated: CD45RA+ positively selected. The clonotype was recovered from a man aged 25-45 years in good health. The V call is TRBV5-1, the J call TRBJ2-7; D gene uncertain. The CDR3 DNA is TGCGCCAGCAGCCTGGGCGCCGGCCACGAGCAGTACTTC. It codes for CASSLGAGHEQYF. The full variable domain, its missing parts supplied by reference TRBV5-1 and TRBJ2-7, is KAGVTQTPRYLIKTRGQQVTLSCSPISGHRSVSWYQQTPGQGLQFLFEYFSETQRNKGNFPGRFSGRQFSNSRSEMNVSTLELGDSALYLCASSLGAGHEQYFGPGTRLTVT.